The subject of this entry is one TCR beta chain. This clone was counted a single time. Its antigen target is currently unknown. Within one base of it there is no much larger clone, and no base qualities were kept. Separate from the approximately 670-subject first cohort, the validation cohort of 120 subjects was the group to which the donors belonged. This specimen belongs to a study of cytomegalovirus exposure and HLA in healthy donors (dated by TCRdb to the late 2010s). Looking at the study overall: A later analysis indicated that the 120 validation repertoires were generated on the platform also employed for the 600 to 750 repertoires of the first cohort. The study was designed to test whether signatures of past pathogen exposure could be identified by cataloging public T cell receptors. A separate validation cohort of 100 to 150 different subjects was used in addition to the 666-subject first cohort. To predict cytomegalovirus infection status, the study brought together high-throughput TCR immunosequencing, statistical association of individual TCRs with disease status, and machine learning. Study-wide conclusions, independent of this receptor: In vitro tests confirmed that a few of the cytomegalovirus-associated TCR beta chains recognize cytomegalovirus antigens. In both the original and validation cohorts, the classifier was reported to diagnose cytomegalovirus status with high specificity and sensitivity. The authors suggested that the approach could potentially be extended to other disease states and immunological phenotypes. In a later analysis, TCRs clustered in the first cohort were found to also tend to co-occur in the 100 to 150 validation repertoires, with about 94% of cluster scores above 0. A total of 150 to 200 TCR beta chains were listed by the study as associated with cytomegalovirus. While some public TCRs were present in many individuals, most TCR sequences turned up only very rarely across donors. All 120 or so repertoires were used to score co-occurrence in the validation cohort in a later analysis, because that analysis had no HLA typing for the cohort.

Library preparation employed the immunoSEQ multiplex PCR assay. In the original analysis: A statistical classification framework was built for diagnosing cytomegalovirus status from the catalog of TCR beta chain sequences. What TCRdb holds here is the immuneACCESS table cut down to in-frame rearrangements. Part of the clones is not present; checked against another copy, under half of the missing clones reflect an unresolved V gene, and the others are unexplained. Clonal size and the V and J genes are those of that table, whereas D and trimming came from the DNA. The sample table holds about 220,000 clones, of which about 93% were seen once. The ten largest clones add up to around 1% of the sample. V loses 4 bases at its end and J loses 5 bases; junction bases beyond the gene matches: 9. The germline V gene specifies SGHDT as CDR1 and YYEEEE as CDR2. The CDR3 contains 15 residues, cysteine and phenylalanine counted. CDR3 DNA is the only sequence kept; it has 45 bases, read in frame from the first base.

The sequenced material came from PBMCs. The rearrangement joined TRBV5-6 to TRBJ2-3; the central 8 bases match TRBD1. The receptor was isolated from a woman younger than 35 in good health and CMV-seronegative. CDR3 loop: CASSPMGRGQDTQYF. The DNA sequence follows: TGTGCCAGCAGCCCAATGGGCAGGGGGCAAGATACGCAGTATTTT. The CDR3, completed at both ends by the reference TRBV5-6 and TRBJ2-3 genes, gives the full variable domain DAGVTQSPTHLIKTRGQQVTLRCSPKSGHDTVSWYQQALGQGPQFIFQYYEEEERQRGNFPDRFSGHQFPNYSSELNVNALLLGDSALYLCASSPMGRGQDTQYFGPGTRLTVL.